These T cell receptor beta chains were read from a single sample in a study of beta chain features in type 1 diabetes. Only in-frame clones appear in the TCRdb table, and some are missing; sequencing was by immunoSEQ multiplex PCR. The data show approximately 100,000 clones, roughly 43% seen once. The sequenced sample consisted of stem cell memory CD4+ T cells from blood. The receptors shown here come from a woman under 30 in good health. Each CDR3 is given with its conserved first and last residue. Fields, in order: clone size, D gene, V gene, J gene, CDR3 DNA, CDR3 protein. D genes are given only for firm matches. The size field is filled for only some rows; it gives once, few, many or a size class.

>.|.|TRBV29-1|TRBJ1-1
TGCAGCGGTTCACAGGAGTGGTACACTGAAGCTTTCTTT
CSGSQEWYTEAFF
>.|.|TRBV6-5|TRBJ1-5
TGTGCCAGCAGCGTCAGATTCAATCAGCCCCAGCATTTT
CASSVRFNQPQHF
>few|.|TRBV7-2|TRBJ2-7
TGTGCCAGCAGCTTAAGTGGGCAGGCCTACTACGAGCAGTACTTC
CASSLSGQAYYEQYF
>.|TRBD2|TRBV10-3|TRBJ2-7
TGTGCCATCAGTGACCCGGGGCTAGCGGGATACTACGAGCAGTACTTC
CAISDPGLAGYYEQYF
>.|.|TRBV2|TRBJ1-5
TGTGCCAGCATCAGGGACAATCAGCCCCAGCATTTT
CASIRDNQPQHF
>.|.|TRBV6-5|TRBJ1-4
TGTGCCAGCGGCGGACCTGGAGGCTATGAAAAACTGTTTTTT
CASGGPGGYEKLFF
>.|.|TRBV18|TRBJ2-3
TGTGCCAGCTCCCCCGGTCTGATTTCTAGCACAGATACGCAGTATTTT
CASSPGLISSTDTQYF
>few|TRBD2|TRBV7-9|TRBJ2-7
TGTGCCAGCAGCTTTTCCAGCGGGACCTACGAGCAGTACTTC
CASSFSSGTYEQYF
>.|TRBD2|TRBV5-1|TRBJ2-1
TGCGCCAGCAGCTTGTTCTCCGGGACTAGCGGCGTCTCCTACAATGAGCAGTTCTTC
CASSLFSGTSGVSYNEQFF
>.|TRBD2|TRBV4-2|TRBJ2-5
TGTGCCAGCAGCCAACTAGCGGGAGGGCGTCAGACCCAGTACTTC
CASSQLAGGRQTQYF
>.|.|TRBV28|TRBJ2-3
TGTGCCAGCAGCCTTACTACCACAGATACGCAGTATTTT
CASSLTTTDTQYF
>.|TRBD1|TRBV7-2|TRBJ1-1
TGTGCCAGCCGGACAGGGACCATTTTAGGTGAAGCTTTCTTT
CASRTGTILGEAFF
>.|.|TRBV9|TRBJ1-4
TGTGCCAGCAGCGTGGCAGGGGCGGGTGAAAAACTGTTTTTT
CASSVAGAGEKLFF
>once|TRBD1|TRBV10-2|TRBJ1-1
TGCGCCAGCAGTGAGGGGCAGGGGGGTCGGGGAGCTTTCTTT
CASSEGQGGRGAFF
>.|TRBD1|TRBV28|TRBJ1-5
TGTGCCAGCAGGGGGACAGGTAATCAGCCCCAGCATTTT
CASRGTGNQPQHF